Each of the 30 T cell receptor beta chains below was sequenced from the same sample in a study of T cells after yellow fever vaccination (dated by TCRdb to the late 2010s). Libraries were made using 5' RACE. Sequenced using an Illumina HiSeq 2500. TCRdb took the public reads, trimmed them with fastp at Q25, ran MiXCR for clone calling and kept in-frame beta chains. Each entry is one CDR3 protein sequence, shown with its most common DNA and genes. The sample includes under 300,000 distinct CDR3 sequences, with approximately 6.3% observed a single time. In total, the top ten clones hold approximately 0.99% of the sample. The treatment or condition label corresponds to: live attenuated yellow fever vaccine strain. This material consisted of CD4+ T cells sorted from PBMCs, taken on the day of the yellow fever booster vaccination. Receptors originate from a man aged 30 to 39 who received the YFV17D yellow fever vaccine.

J is TRBJ2-7 and V is TRBV7-9; D is ambiguous. The germline gives CDR1 SEHNR, CDR2 FQNEAQ (reference sequence). CDR3 length: 12 residues. V lost 5 bases, J lost 6 bases, and 11 bases lay in between. The CDR3 DNA follows: TGTGCCAGCAGCCTTAAAGGCCTCGAGCAGTACTTC. Its protein is CASSLKGLEQYF.

The V and J genes are TRBV7-8 and TRBJ2-5, with D unclear. The CDR3 runs to 15 residues. V lost 0 bases and J lost 1, with 9 bases in between. Germline V lookup: CDR1 SGHVS, CDR2 FQNEAQ. The CDR3 DNA reads TGTGCCAGCAGCTTAGCGAGTGGACCCCAAGAGACCCAGTACTTC. Amino acid sequence: CASSLASGPQETQYF.

The chain joins TRBV6-1 to TRBJ2-3; 14 bases are shared with TRBD2. The CDR3 is 17 amino acids. CDR1 and CDR2 (germline): MNHNS, SASEGT. J gave up 4 bases and V 6 bases, and 9 bases lay outside the gene matches. The chain's CDR3 is CASRDPGTSGSPDTQYF. The CDR3 DNA is TGTGCCAGCAGAGATCCAGGGACTAGCGGGAGCCCAGATACGCAGTATTTT.

About this clonotype: A much larger clone lies one base from this, so it may be a read error. CDR3 DNA: TGTGCCAGCAGCTCAGGGTTCAATGAGCAGTTCTTC. This translates into CASSSGFNEQFF. V and J are TRBV12-3 or TRBV12-4 and TRBJ2-1; D possibly corresponds to TRBD1 (5 bases). V lost 6 bases to trimming and J lost 6 bases, with 9 bases between them. The CDR3 is 12 residues long.

Remarks on this clonotype: This sequence may be a read error, since a much larger clone differs from it by one base. The rearrangement joins TRBV11-3 to TRBJ2-1; 13 bases agree with TRBD2. The V gene's germline CDR1 is SGHNT and CDR2 YENEEA. The V gene end was trimmed by 1 base and the J gene end by 7 bases; junction bases not matched to a gene: 1. CDR3 length equals 15 residues. CDR3 region: CASSLVGLAGNEQFF. In DNA, the CDR3 is TGTGCCAGCAGCTTAGTGGGACTAGCGGGGAATGAGCAGTTCTTC.

This clonotype has a handful of counts. The chain couples TRBV20-1 to TRBJ2-7, with D perhaps TRBD2 (6 bases). Germline CDR1 DFQATT, CDR2 SNEGSKA (reference sequence). Trimming took 0 bases from V and 4 from J, leaving 19 bases between them. The CDR3 contains 16 residues. Here the CDR3 DNA reads TGCAGTGCTAGAGATCCGGGGTCAGGTAGCGGTTACGAGCAGTACTTC. This translates into CSARDPGSGSGYEQYF.

The V call is TRBV5-1, the J call TRBJ2-5; TRBD2 aligns across 8 bases. Germline V gives CDR1 SGHRS, CDR2 YFSETQ. The CDR3 consists of 15 residues. The junction had 7 bases not matched to a gene; V was cut back by 4 bases and J by 2 bases. This CDR3 is CASSRSGNTQETQYF. The CDR3 coding sequence is TGCGCCAGCAGCCGTAGCGGGAACACTCAAGAGACCCAGTACTTC.

This clonotype was recorded a few times. V gene TRBV5-6 combines with J gene TRBJ2-7; 9 bases match TRBD2. This CDR3 is 15 amino acids long. Looked up from germline, CDR1 is SGHDT and CDR2 is YYEEEE. V dropped 0 bases and J dropped 0; count of bases not matched to a gene: 1. The CDR3 sequence: CASSLGLAASYEQYF. CDR3 in DNA: TGTGCCAGCAGCTTGGGACTAGCGGCCTCCTACGAGCAGTACTTC.

The table lists this clonotype with a few counts. The CDR3 nucleotides read TGTGCCAGCAGCCAGCATCTAGCGGGAGGTGGCACCGGGGAGCTGTTTTTT. This encodes CASSQHLAGGGTGELFF. The V and J genes are TRBV14 and TRBJ2-2; TRBD2 agrees at 11 bases. The CDR3 covers 17 residues. Germline V gene lookup returns CDR1 SGHDN and CDR2 FVKESK. Trimming at V came to 3 bases and at J to 4 bases, leaving 7 bases not matched to a gene.

This clonotype was seen at least ten times. The gene calls are TRBV29-1 and TRBJ2-3; a possible D gene is TRBD2 (6 bases). Germline V CDR1 and CDR2: SQVTM, ANQGSEA. Trimming cost V 3 bases and J 0 bases, with 19 bases left between them. The CDR3 is 17 residues long. CDR3 bases: TGCAGCGTTGATAAAGGGGTGGGGGGATTTAGCACAGATACGCAGTATTTT. This translates into CSVDKGVGGFSTDTQYF.

This chain links TRBV9 with TRBJ2-2; no firm D call. V was trimmed by 2 bases and J by 0 bases, leaving 11 bases between them. The germline V gene has CDR1 SGDLS and CDR2 YYNGEE. The length of the CDR3 is 16 residues. CDR3 nucleotide sequence: TGTGCCAGCAGCGTGAGCAGCCTCGCGAACACCGGGGAGCTGTTTTTT. It specifies CASSVSSLANTGELFF.

This clonotype was found a few times. This chain connects TRBV9 to TRBJ2-1; 7 nucleotides match TRBD1. The CDR3 spans 14 residues. Germline assignment: CDR1 SGDLS and CDR2 YYNGEE. The V gene end was trimmed by 4 bases and the J gene end by 6 bases; junction bases not matched to a gene: 7. In DNA, the CDR3 is TGTGCCAGCAGCACTAGACAGGGCATCAATGAGCAGTTCTTC. Translated: CASSTRQGINEQFF.

The chain recombines TRBV12-5 with TRBJ2-1; D may be TRBD2 (7 bases). V was cut by 3 bases and J by 4 bases, with 13 bases left in between. This CDR3 has 15 amino acids. Germline V gene lookup returns CDR1 LGHNT and CDR2 FRNRAP. The CDR3 nucleotides are TGTGCTAGTGGTTTCATCGGGGGGCGGTACAATGAGCAGTTCTTC. It encodes CASGFIGGRYNEQFF.

This clonotype was recorded a few times. The chain joins TRBV2 to TRBJ2-1; D is undetermined. The germline V and J ends were trimmed by 11 bases and 9 bases, with 20 bases remaining between them. The CDR3 is 13 residues long. Germline values: CDR1 SNHLY, CDR2 FYNNEI. CDR3 coding DNA: TGTGCCGGCTCCCGGGCCCAGAACGGTGAGCAGTTCTTC. This codes for CAGSRAQNGEQFF. Full variable domain (rest looked up from reference TRBV2 and TRBJ2-1): EPEVTQTPSHQVTQMGQEVILRCVPISNHLYFYWYRQILGQKVEFLVSFYNNEISEKSEIFDDQFSVERPDGSNFTLKIRSTKLEDSAMYFCAGSRAQNGEQFFGPGTRLTVL.

This clonotype was recorded at least ten times. The chain carries TRBV5-1 and TRBJ2-5, with 11 bases fitting TRBD2. CDR3 size: 15 residues. V shed 4 bases, J shed 8 bases, and the junction held 10 bases outside the gene matches. Germline V gene data show CDR1 as SGHRS and CDR2 as YFSETQ. The CDR3 reads CASSTGTSGLATQYF. CDR3 DNA sequence: TGCGCCAGCAGCACCGGGACTAGCGGTCTGGCTACCCAGTACTTC.

In this sample, this clonotype turned up a few times. The CDR3 coding sequence is TGTGCCAGCAGTTTTAAGACTAGCGTGATGAATGAGCAGTTCTTC. This gives the protein CASSFKTSVMNEQFF. V usage is TRBV28 and J usage is TRBJ2-1, with 8 positions matching TRBD2. Per the germline V gene, CDR1 is MDHEN and CDR2 is SYDVKM. The CDR3 consists of 15 residues. The trim removed 3 bases at V and 7 bases at J, leaving 8 bases unmatched.

This clonotype was seen many times. The chain has TRBV9 and TRBJ2-1, with 9 bases aligning to TRBD2. This CDR3 contains 14 residues. In germline, CDR1 is SGDLS, CDR2 YYNGEE. The V segment lost 2 bases and the J segment 5 bases; nucleotides outside the gene matches: 2. The DNA for the CDR3 is TGTGCCAGCAGCGTCTCTAGCGGGGACAATGAGCAGTTCTTC. Encoded protein: CASSVSSGDNEQFF. Full variable domain (remainder filled in from reference TRBV9 and TRBJ2-1): DSGVTQTPKHLITATGQRVTLRCSPRSGDLSVYWYQQSLDQGLQFLIQYYNGEERAKGNILERFSAQQFPDLHSELNLSSLELGDSALYFCASSVSSGDNEQFFGPGTRLTVL.

This clonotype was counted at least ten times. The chain combines TRBV7-2 with TRBJ2-1, with D tentatively TRBD1 (6 bases). This CDR3 is 15 amino acids long. V was shortened by 1 base and J by 5 bases, with 12 bases between the two germline ends. Germline loops: CDR1 SGHTA, CDR2 FQGNSA. The CDR3 region has the DNA TGTGCCAGCAGCTTAGTCGGGACAACCGACAATGAGCAGTTCTTC. Protein sequence: CASSLVGTTDNEQFF. The full variable domain, in which reference TRBV7-2 and TRBJ2-1 provide the parts outside the CDR3, is GAGVSQSPSNKVTEKGKDVELRCDPISGHTALYWYRQSLGQGLEFLIYFQGNSAPDKSGLPSDRFSAERTGGSVSTLTIQRTQQEDSAVYLCASSLVGTTDNEQFFGPGTRLTVL.

This chain joins TRBV19 and TRBJ2-7, with D perhaps TRBD2 (5 bases). Trimming stripped 8 bases from V and 0 bases from J, with 14 bases between. Germline V gene lookup returns CDR1 LNHDA and CDR2 SQIVND (reference sequence). The CDR3 spans 14 residues. The CDR3 is CASRGAAHSYEQYF. CDR3 bases: TGTGCCAGTCGAGGAGCGGCCCACTCCTACGAGCAGTACTTC.

This clonotype occurred a few times. The rearrangement joins TRBV15 to TRBJ2-7; D not resolved. The V gene lost 0 bases and the J gene lost 0 bases, with 6 bases spanning the gap. Per germline, CDR1 LNHNV and CDR2 YYDKDF (reference sequence). The CDR3 has 14 residues. CDR3 residues: CATSRDRNSYEQYF. Written as DNA, the CDR3 is TGTGCCACCAGCAGAGACCGAAACTCCTACGAGCAGTACTTC. Looking up the rest from reference TRBV15 and TRBJ2-7 gives the full variable domain: DAMVIQNPRYQVTQFGKPVTLSCSQTLNHNVMYWYQQKSSQAPKLLFHYYDKDFNNEADTPDNFQSRRPNTSFCFLDIRSPGLGDTAMYLCATSRDRNSYEQYFGPGTRLTVT.

The chain is built from TRBV30 and TRBJ2-7, with D possibly being TRBD2 (7 bases). The CDR3 spans 14 residues. Germline lookup yields CDR1 GTSNPN and CDR2 SVGIG (reference sequence). V lost 5 bases, J lost 2 bases, and 16 bases lay in between. The CDR3: CAWERGGLTYEQYF. CDR3 nucleotide sequence: TGTGCCTGGGAAAGGGGGGGACTCACCTACGAGCAGTACTTC.

V is TRBV6-1 and J is TRBJ2-5; 7 bases match TRBD1. Germline values: CDR1 MNHNS, CDR2 SASEGT. The CDR3 covers 13 residues. The trim removed 6 bases at V and 4 bases at J, leaving 5 bases unmatched. For the CDR3, the DNA is TGTGCCAGCAGGACAGGGTCCCCAGAGACCCAGTACTTC. Its protein is CASRTGSPETQYF.

The rearrangement uses TRBV10-3 and TRBJ2-7; TRBD1 matches 7 bases. This CDR3 is built from 13 residues. In germline, CDR1 is ENHRY, CDR2 SYGVKD. V was pared by 6 bases and J by 2 bases, with 4 bases of the junction left unmatched. The CDR3 DNA follows: TGTGCCATCAGCCGGGACAGAGCCTACGAGCAGTACTTC. Encoded protein: CAISRDRAYEQYF.

This clonotype came up many times. The J gene is TRBJ2-5, the V gene TRBV5-1; 13 bases align to TRBD2. The trim removed 4 bases at V and 3 bases at J, leaving 3 bases unmatched. The V gene's germline CDR1 is SGHRS and CDR2 YFSETQ. CDR3 size: 15 residues. This CDR3 is CASSDGTSGKETQYF. CDR3 bases: TGCGCCAGCAGCGACGGGACTAGCGGGAAAGAGACCCAGTACTTC.

This clonotype has a handful of counts. The chain joins TRBV6-5 to TRBJ2-7, with 7 bases aligning to TRBD1. V lost 2 bases, J lost 6 bases, and 4 bases stayed unmatched. The CDR3 runs to 13 residues. Germline CDR1 and CDR2: MNHEY and SVGAGI. The CDR3 DNA follows: TGTGCCAGCAGTTACGAGACAGGGCGCGAGCAGTACTTC. Its translation: CASSYETGREQYF.

This clonotype has only a few counts. V gene TRBV28 combines with J gene TRBJ2-1; D might be TRBD2 (6 bases). Looked up from germline, CDR1 is MDHEN and CDR2 is SYDVKM. V shed 4 bases and J shed 7 bases, with 23 bases lying between them. The CDR3 has 17 amino acids. CDR3 sequence (DNA): TGTGCCAGCAGTTCGGGCGGGATTATAGGTTATAGAAATGAGCAGTTCTTC. Protein product: CASSSGGIIGYRNEQFF.

The V and J genes are TRBV12-3 or TRBV12-4 and TRBJ2-1; 8 positions match TRBD1. The CDR3 spans 17 residues. With V trimmed by 3 bases and J by 6 bases, 13 bases remained unmatched. The CDR3 nucleotides are TGTGCCAGCAGTTTGTACAATGGTAGGGACAGGTCCAATGAGCAGTTCTTC. It specifies CASSLYNGRDRSNEQFF.

This clonotype was observed a few times. This chain connects TRBV13 to TRBJ2-1; D might be TRBD1 (6 bases). The length of the CDR3 is 13 residues. Germline CDR1 reads PRHDT; CDR2 reads FYEKMQ (reference sequence). V lost 1 base, J lost 10 bases, and 11 bases lay in between. Written as DNA, the CDR3 is TGTGCCAGCAGCTTAGACCGGGACACCGAGCAGTTCTTC. This gives the protein CASSLDRDTEQFF.

The chain joins TRBV18 to TRBJ2-5; D is uncertain. V lost 6 bases and J lost 7, with 12 bases in between. From germline, CDR1 is KGHSH and CDR2 LQKENI. The CDR3 totals 12 residues. The CDR3 is CASSKGAATQYF. The CDR3 coding sequence is TGTGCCAGCTCGAAGGGCGCCGCGACCCAGTACTTC.

This clonotype has at least ten counts. The rearrangement uses TRBV11-2 and TRBJ2-7; the match to TRBD1 covers 8 bases. Per germline, CDR1 SGHAT and CDR2 FQNNGV. This CDR3 contains 14 residues. After removal of 7 bases from V and 2 bases from J, the junction contained 7 bases not matched to a gene. For the CDR3, the DNA is TGTGCCAGCAAGTTGGGGACAGGACCCTACGAGCAGTACTTC. Translated: CASKLGTGPYEQYF.